The 23 T cell receptor beta chains in this list originate from one sample, sequenced in a study of T cell responses to AZD1222 COVID-19 vaccine. This table comes from immunoSEQ multiplex PCR, and its TCRdb copy is limited to in-frame clones, with some not included. This sample's clone table lists some 150,000 clones. The sample comprised peripheral blood. Receptors originate from an adult in good health.

The rearrangement links TRBV7-8 to TRBJ2-2; D ambiguous. Germline V CDR1 and CDR2: SGHVS, FQNEAQ. V lost 7 bases and J lost 5, with 8 bases in between. The CDR3 runs to 12 residues. As DNA, the CDR3 is TGTGCCAGCACGCGGTGGACCGGGGAGCTGTTTTTT. It translates to CASTRWTGELFF.

The chain has TRBV7-2 and TRBJ1-1, with D perhaps matching TRBD1 (6 bases). V was trimmed by 7 bases and J by 4 bases, leaving 25 bases between them. Germline V gene sequence: CDR1 SGHTA, CDR2 FQGNSA. The CDR3 extends over 17 amino acids. The CDR3 DNA is TGTGCCAGCAACGTCGGCAGGGGACCCCCTCGAGGCACTGAAGCTTTCTTT. This codes for CASNVGRGPPRGTEAFF.

The V gene is TRBV20-1, the J gene TRBJ1-1; D ambiguous. CDR3 length: 13 residues. Germline V gene sequence: CDR1 DFQATT, CDR2 SNEGSKA (reference sequence). The V and J ends lost 3 bases and 1 base respectively, with 9 bases between them. In nucleotides, the CDR3 is TGCAGTGCTAGTCCAGACGGGAACACTGAAGCTTTCTTT. Its translation: CSASPDGNTEAFF.

This chain connects TRBV30 to TRBJ2-7, with D hard to call. The V end was cut by 3 bases, the J end by 3 bases, with 15 bases between. In germline, CDR1 is GTSNPN, CDR2 SVGIG (reference sequence). CDR3 length: 14 residues. The CDR3 reads CAWRVSGAYYEQYF. The CDR3 DNA reads as TGTGCCTGGAGGGTCTCAGGAGCCTACTACGAGCAGTACTTC.

The V gene is TRBV5-5, the J gene TRBJ1-5, with 12 bases matching TRBD1. The CDR3 totals 20 residues. From germline, CDR1 is SGHKS and CDR2 YYEKEE (reference sequence). With V trimmed by 4 bases and J by 0 bases, 14 bases remained unmatched. The chain's CDR3 is CASSPLPGQGAGYSNQPQHF. For the CDR3, the DNA is TGTGCCAGCAGCCCGCTCCCGGGACAGGGGGCGGGTTATAGCAATCAGCCCCAGCATTTT.

The chain is built from TRBV5-6 and TRBJ2-5; D gene ambiguous. The CDR3 extends over 12 amino acids. The germline CDR1 and CDR2 sequences are SGHDT and YYEEEE. V was cut by 0 bases and J by 5 bases, with 5 bases left in between. Written as DNA, the CDR3 is TGTGCCAGCAGCTTGGCCTATGAGACCCAGTACTTC. Translated: CASSLAYETQYF.

The chain uses TRBV11-3 and TRBJ1-6; D remains unclear. Looked up from germline, CDR1 is SGHNT and CDR2 is YENEEA. The ends were cut back, 1 base at V and 8 bases at J, with 6 bases in the middle. CDR3 size: 13 residues. The chain's CDR3 is CASSLVTDSPLHF. CDR3 in DNA: TGTGCCAGCAGCTTAGTTACAGATTCACCCCTCCACTTT.

The rearrangement uses TRBV6-5 and TRBJ1-6; D is perhaps TRBD1 (6 bases). The CDR3 loop spans 14 amino acids. The germline V and J ends were trimmed by 6 bases and 7 bases, with 13 bases remaining between them. From germline, CDR1 is MNHEY and CDR2 SVGAGI. CDR3 sequence reads: CASRYGGENSPLHF. CDR3 coding DNA: TGTGCCAGCAGGTACGGGGGCGAAAATTCACCCCTCCACTTT.

This chain links TRBV6-5 with TRBJ2-3; 13 nucleotides agree with TRBD2. Germline CDR1 is MNHEY and CDR2 is SVGAGI. The CDR3 length is 14 residues. With V trimmed by 9 bases and J by 11 bases, 11 bases remained unmatched. CDR3 nucleotide sequence: TGTGCCAGAACCCTACTAGCGGGGGGGCGAGGGCAGTATTTT. This encodes CARTLLAGGRGQYF.

V usage is TRBV10-3 and J usage is TRBJ1-1, with a tentative D call TRBD1 (6 bases). The CDR3 spans 12 residues. The germline gives CDR1 ENHRY, CDR2 SYGVKD. V lost 10 bases, J lost 6 bases, and 15 bases lay in between. The CDR3 DNA reads as TGTGCCACTCCACCGGGGGCCCCTGAAGCTTTCTTT. Amino acids: CATPPGAPEAFF.

This sequence joins TRBV6-1 and TRBJ1-2, with D tentatively TRBD1 (6 bases). Trimming removed 2 bases at V and 2 bases at J, with 15 bases between. The CDR3 runs 16 residues. The V gene's germline CDR1 is MNHNS and CDR2 SASEGT. This CDR3 is CASSEWWGRTNYGYTF. CDR3 nucleotide sequence: TGTGCCAGCAGTGAATGGTGGGGGCGCACAAACTATGGCTACACCTTC.

The rearrangement joins TRBV11-3 to TRBJ2-3; D might be TRBD1 or TRBD2, each matching 5 bases. V lost 2 bases to trimming and J lost 4 bases, with 10 bases between them. Per germline, CDR1 SGHNT and CDR2 YENEEA. CDR3 size: 14 residues. CDR3 nucleotide sequence: TGTGCCAGCAGCTTAATTGGGGGTTCAGATACGCAGTATTTT. Residues: CASSLIGGSDTQYF.

CDR3 sequence (DNA): TGTGCCAGCAGCCAAGGGACCCCCTTTGGCTACACCTTC. This gives the protein CASSQGTPFGYTF. V usage is TRBV3-1 (or the pseudogene TRBV3-2) and J usage is TRBJ1-2; D remains unclear. The CDR3 consists of 13 residues. The germline V gene encodes CDR1 LGHDT and CDR2 YNNKEL (reference sequence). V was shortened by 1 base and J by 7 bases, with 10 bases between the two germline ends.

The V call is TRBV11-2, the J call TRBJ1-3; a weak D match, TRBD1 (5 bases). Germline CDR1 SGHAT, CDR2 FQNNGV. CDR3 length: 18 amino acids. With 6 bases removed from V and 4 bases from J, the gap between germline ends came to 25 bases. The CDR3 loop reads CASRSWRGTLGTGNTIYF. The CDR3 coding sequence is TGTGCCAGCAGATCGTGGCGGGGGACCCTGGGGACGGGAAACACCATATATTTT.

The chain carries TRBV5-6 and TRBJ1-6; TRBD1 is a possible D gene (5 bases). Germline loops: CDR1 SGHDT, CDR2 YYEEEE. The CDR3 loop spans 16 amino acids. Trimming took off 2 bases at V and 14 bases at J, with 23 bases between the two ends. This CDR3 is CASSFLTDPRLAALHF. Written as DNA, the CDR3 is TGTGCCAGCAGCTTTTTGACAGACCCTCGTCTTGCGGCCCTCCACTTT.

The chain uses TRBV6-2 or TRBV6-3 and TRBJ1-6; a weak D match, TRBD1 (6 bases). Germline assignment: CDR1 MNHEY and CDR2 SVGEGT. The V end was cut by 2 bases, the J end by 0 bases, with 17 bases between. The CDR3 is 19 amino acids. CDR3 DNA sequence: TGTGCCAGCAGTTACGACGACCGGACAGACAGCTCCTATAATTCACCCCTCCACTTT. It is translated as CASSYDDRTDSSYNSPLHF.

In regard to this clone: The sample has other DNA sequences that encode this CDR3 too. CDR3 sequence reads: CASSVGVGQETQYF. The CDR3 nucleotides read TGTGCCAGCAGCGTAGGGGTGGGGCAAGAGACCCAGTACTTC. The rearrangement links TRBV9 to TRBJ2-5; D call uncertain. Trimming left V 0 bases short and J 2 bases short, with 8 bases between. This CDR3 contains 14 residues. Germline CDR1 SGDLS, CDR2 YYNGEE.

The gene calls are TRBV19 and TRBJ2-4, with a possible D match to TRBD1 (5 bases). The CDR3 extends over 14 amino acids. V shed 1 base and J shed 4 bases, with 8 bases lying between them. Germline V gives CDR1 LNHDA, CDR2 SQIVND (reference sequence). The CDR3 spells CASSIGQGKNIQYF. In DNA, the CDR3 is TGTGCCAGTAGTATAGGGCAGGGTAAAAACATTCAGTACTTC. The full variable domain, rest sourced from reference TRBV19 and TRBJ2-4, is DGGITQSPKYLFRKEGQNVTLSCEQNLNHDAMYWYRQDPGQGLRLIYYSQIVNDFQKGDIAEGYSVSREKKESFPLTVTSAQKNPTAFYLCASSIGQGKNIQYFGAGTRLSVL.

This chain connects TRBV6-4 to TRBJ1-3; no firm D call. This CDR3 has 15 amino acids. The germline V gene encodes CDR1 MRHNA and CDR2 SNTAGT. Trimming took off 2 bases at V and 0 bases at J, with 8 bases between the two ends. CDR3 nucleotide sequence: TGTGCCAGCAGTGACGGGCAGGACTCTGGAAACACCATATATTTT. It yields the protein CASSDGQDSGNTIYF.

The rearrangement uses TRBV7-2 and TRBJ2-2; D is ambiguous. Germline CDR1 SGHTA, CDR2 FQGNSA. The CDR3 covers 13 residues. The V and J ends lost 5 bases and 7 bases respectively, with 11 bases between them. CDR3 sequence (DNA): TGTGCCAGCAGCAAGACTCCGGGCGGGGAGCTGTTTTTT. As protein: CASSKTPGGELFF.

The rearrangement links TRBV10-3 to TRBJ1-2; weak D call: TRBD1 (6 bases). From germline, CDR1 is ENHRY and CDR2 SYGVKD. The CDR3 is 16 amino acids. The V and J ends lost 2 bases and 4 bases respectively, with 17 bases between them. The CDR3 nucleotides are TGTGCCATCAGTGAGCGTGCGGCAGGGGAAGGCTATGGCTACACCTTC. This sequence encodes CAISERAAGEGYGYTF.

The chain uses TRBV6-6 and TRBJ2-5; 11 nucleotides agree with TRBD2. Germline V CDR1 and CDR2: MNHNY, SVGAGI (reference sequence). The CDR3 loop spans 16 amino acids. J gave up 4 bases and V 2 bases, and 6 bases lay outside the gene matches. The CDR3 DNA reads as TGTGCCAGCAGTTACGTGAAACTAGCGGGGGCAGAGACCCAGTACTTC. This translates into CASSYVKLAGAETQYF.

This rearrangement joins TRBV4-2 to TRBJ2-4, with D maybe TRBD2 (5 bases). Germline values: CDR1 LGHNA, CDR2 YNFKEQ. V lost 0 bases, J lost 7 bases, and 16 bases lay in between. The CDR3 has 16 residues. In nucleotides, the CDR3 is TGTGCCAGCAGCCAAGACAGCGGTGACCAGAGCAACATTCAGTACTTC. It is translated as CASSQDSGDQSNIQYF.